The sequence of this T cell receptor (beta chain) was determined in a study of T cell responses to AZD1222 COVID-19 vaccine. This CDR3 is 14 amino acids long. CDR1 MDHEN and CDR2 SYDVKM come from the germline V gene. V was shortened by 5 bases and J by 2 bases, with 13 bases between the two germline ends. Assay used: immunoSEQ multiplex PCR; TCRdb lists only in-frame clones, some missing. The repertoire holds 210,000 or so clones, with approximately 94% as singletons. Notes on this clone: What it recognizes is unknown.

Broader study findings: Repertoires were collected only later (after the peak T cell response had occurred). The study found vaccine-associated CD4 TCRs spanning spike, dominant at 160-218 and 743-854. Baseline antibody screening turned up just six seropositive AZD1222 recipients.

Sequences were derived from peripheral blood, sampled 28 days after the second dose of the MenACWY control vaccine. V usage is TRBV28 and J usage is TRBJ2-7, with a tentative D call TRBD1 (5 bases). This clonotype originated in an adult who received the MenACWY meningococcal vaccine as a control. The CDR3 reads CASSPLTETYEQYF. The CDR3, as DNA: TGTGCCAGCAGTCCTTTGACAGAAACCTACGAGCAGTACTTC.